The clone carrying this T cell receptor beta chain occurred a few times. The CDR3 runs 11 residues. Germline V gives CDR1 MNHEY, CDR2 SVGEGT. V lost 4 bases and J 7 bases, leaving 8 bases between the germline ends. Indicated time point: patch test 2, 6 weeks after DPC sensitization. The treatment was: therapeutic diphenylcyclopropenone sensitization with weekly scalp DPC. Suited to DPC and affected by alopecia, the donors ranged from 18 to 70 years old. This entry is derived from a study of human T cells and chemical hapten exposure. Background on the study: Once 0.01% DPC had been applied to the upper back by patch test, readings were taken at 6 days.

The library labeled individual cDNA molecules by adding unique molecular identifiers to them. From the RACE reads, TCRdb called clonotypes with MiXCR, one entry per CDR3 protein. The sample has just over 350,000 distinct CDR3 sequences; roughly 6.3% are singletons. V gene TRBV6-2 or TRBV6-3 combines with J gene TRBJ2-7, with D perhaps TRBD1 (6 bases). The sample was whole blood, taken in connection with sensitization to the hapten diphenylcyclopropenone (DPC). This sequence originates from a woman aged 18-29 years with alopecia areata. Some clones in this sample may be carry-over from other donors' samples. In DNA, the CDR3 is TGTGCCAGCAGTTCAGGGGTAGAGCAGTACTTC. It translates to CASSSGVEQYF.